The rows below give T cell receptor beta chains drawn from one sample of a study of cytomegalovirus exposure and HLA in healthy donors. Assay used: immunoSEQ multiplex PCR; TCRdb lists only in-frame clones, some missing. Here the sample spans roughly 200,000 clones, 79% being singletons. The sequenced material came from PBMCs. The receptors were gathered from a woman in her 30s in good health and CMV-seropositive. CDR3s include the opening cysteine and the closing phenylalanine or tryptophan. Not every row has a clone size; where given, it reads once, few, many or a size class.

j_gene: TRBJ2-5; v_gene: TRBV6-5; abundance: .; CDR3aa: CATRGGGGEETQYF
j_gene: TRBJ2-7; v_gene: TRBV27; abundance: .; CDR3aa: CASRSGTGVDEQYF
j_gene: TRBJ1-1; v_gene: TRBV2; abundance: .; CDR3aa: CASSGQGVAFF
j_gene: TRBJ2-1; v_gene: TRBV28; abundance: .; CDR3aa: CASSGLAANEQFF
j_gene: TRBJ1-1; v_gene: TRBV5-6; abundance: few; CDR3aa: CASSLETAEAFF
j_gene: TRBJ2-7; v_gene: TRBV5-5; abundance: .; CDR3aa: CASSLLAETSYEQYF
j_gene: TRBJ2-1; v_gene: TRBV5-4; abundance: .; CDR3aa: CASSGDSFSYNEQFF
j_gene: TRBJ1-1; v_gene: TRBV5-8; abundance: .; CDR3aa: CASSLTGTSPEAFF
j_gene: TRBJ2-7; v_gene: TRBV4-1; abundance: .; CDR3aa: CASSHIGRTYEQYF
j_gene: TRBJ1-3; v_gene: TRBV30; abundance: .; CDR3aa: CAWSAYGKTGNTIYF
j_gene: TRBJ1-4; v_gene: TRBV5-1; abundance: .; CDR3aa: CASSSRGQGSNEKLFF
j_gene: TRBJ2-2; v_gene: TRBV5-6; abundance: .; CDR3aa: CASSSTGSYTGELFF
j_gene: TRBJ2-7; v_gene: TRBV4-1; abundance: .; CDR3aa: CASSRTVSSYEQYF
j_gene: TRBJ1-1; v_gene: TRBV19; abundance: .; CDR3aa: CASSTGGLNTEAFF
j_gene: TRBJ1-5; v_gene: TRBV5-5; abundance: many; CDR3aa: CASSSSPGRNQPQHF